These 27 T cell receptor beta chains came from one sample sequenced in a study of identical twins. Each CDR3 protein gets one entry after TCRdb re-called the 5' RACE reads with MiXCR. The data contain about 690,000 distinct CDR3 sequences, 21% of them singletons. In addition, the sample was reused for a study of T cells expressing NK-cell markers.

Sequencing was carried out using PBMCs. The receptors derive from a woman between 18 and 30 years old in good health.

This clonotype was counted ten times or more. The chain is built from TRBV12-3 or TRBV12-4 and TRBJ2-7, with TRBD1 matching 7 bases. The trim removed 6 bases at V and 0 bases at J, leaving 5 bases unmatched. The CDR3 covers 14 residues. The CDR3 nucleotides are TGTGCCAGCAGCCTCGGGACAGTCTCCTACGAGCAGTACTTC. This codes for CASSLGTVSYEQYF.

In its sample, this clonotype was seen many times. This chain links TRBV29-1 with TRBJ2-7; D is possibly TRBD1 (6 bases). There are 13 residues in the CDR3. The germline CDR1 and CDR2 sequences are SQVTM and ANQGSEA. The CDR3 nucleotides are TGCAGTATGCAGGAGGACAGTTCCTACGAGCAGTACTTC. Protein product: CSMQEDSSYEQYF.

This clonotype turned up a few times. CDR3 sequence reads: CASSQYRVGTQYF. In nucleotides, the CDR3 is TGTGCCAGCAGCCAATACCGGGTCGGTACGCAGTATTTT. The genes are TRBV14 and TRBJ2-3; no clear D. CDR1 and CDR2 from the germline V gene are SGHDN and FVKESK. This CDR3 spans 13 amino acids. V gave up 2 bases and J gave up 8 bases, with 11 bases separating them.

Only a few counts were recorded for this clonotype. This chain joins TRBV12-3 or TRBV12-4 and TRBJ1-1; D uncertain. The CDR3 length is 12 residues. V gave up 5 bases and J gave up 3 bases, with 7 bases separating them. The CDR3 protein is CASSPVYTEAFF. CDR3 DNA sequence: TGTGCCAGCAGTCCGGTGTACACTGAAGCTTTCTTT.

The rearrangement joins TRBV7-2 to TRBJ2-5; D ambiguous. The CDR3 covers 16 residues. V was shortened by 3 bases and J by 5 bases, with 19 bases between the two germline ends. CDR1 SGHTA and CDR2 FQGNSA come from the germline V gene. This CDR3 is CASSFLGSPSGETQYF. In DNA form, the CDR3 reads TGTGCCAGCAGCTTCCTAGGGTCCCCCTCAGGCGAGACCCAGTACTTC.

V gene TRBV12-3 or TRBV12-4 combines with J gene TRBJ2-3; TRBD2 is a possible D gene (6 bases). The CDR3 contains 17 residues. The V end lost 5 bases, the J end lost 5 bases, and 23 bases lay between the germline ends. The CDR3 DNA reads as TGTGCCAGCAGTCTCCGGTCCGGGGCGGGACCGGAAGATACGCAGTATTTT. Its protein is CASSLRSGAGPEDTQYF.

The sample holds a few counts of this clonotype. This chain joins TRBV19 and TRBJ2-3, with 8 bases lining up with TRBD1. Germline trimming cut 10 bases from V and 8 bases from J; bases unmatched to any gene: 14. This CDR3 has 14 residues. The V gene's germline CDR1 is LNHDA and CDR2 SQIVND (reference sequence). The chain's CDR3 is CATAPGDRRATQYF. In nucleotides, the CDR3 is TGTGCCACCGCCCCGGGGGACAGGCGGGCTACGCAGTATTTT.

The chain combines TRBV29-1 with TRBJ2-5; 7 positions agree with TRBD1. Germline V lookup: CDR1 SQVTM, CDR2 ANQGSEA. The CDR3 loop spans 13 amino acids. CDR3 DNA: TGCAGTGCCACCGGGACAGAACAAGAGACCCAGTACTTC. Its translation is CSATGTEQETQYF.

This clonotype was counted at least ten times. The chain carries TRBV7-9 and TRBJ2-1, with D perhaps TRBD2 (6 bases). V dropped 7 bases and J dropped 9 bases, with 13 bases sitting between them. The germline V gene encodes CDR1 SEHNR and CDR2 FQNEAQ (reference sequence). The CDR3 extends over 12 amino acids. The CDR3 region is CASNRERGEQFF. The CDR3 DNA reads TGTGCCAGCAACCGGGAGCGAGGTGAGCAGTTCTTC.

This clonotype was seen a handful of times. This chain uses TRBV18 with TRBJ2-1, with TRBD2 as a possible D gene (5 bases). CDR3 length equals 17 residues. Trimming cost V 1 base and J 8 bases, with 21 bases left between them. Germline CDR1 reads KGHSH; CDR2 reads LQKENI. The CDR3, as DNA: TGTGCCAGCTCACCACAAATCGAGCCTAGCCGTGGGGATGAGCAGTTCTTC. Translating it yields CASSPQIEPSRGDEQFF.

Ten or more counts support this clonotype. This chain connects TRBV6-2 or TRBV6-3 to TRBJ2-1; D call uncertain. The V end was cut by 2 bases, the J end by 12 bases, with 8 bases between. The CDR3 totals 11 residues. The germline gives CDR1 MNHEY, CDR2 SVGEGT. CDR3 in amino acids: CASSYHGWQFF. Written as DNA, the CDR3 is TGTGCCAGCAGTTACCATGGTTGGCAGTTCTTC.

The table lists this clonotype with many counts. A read error may account for a junction end that differs from germline. J is TRBJ2-3 and V is TRBV5-1; the D is unclear. The germline CDR1 and CDR2 sequences are SGHRS and YFSETQ. This CDR3 has 13 amino acids. Written as DNA, the CDR3 is TGTGCCAGCAGCTCCCAGGGCACAGATACGCAGTATTTT. It codes for CASSSQGTDTQYF.

This clonotype was found a few times. The CDR3 nucleotides are TGTGCCACCAGCGGGGACAGAACCGGGGAGCTGTTTTTT. Translating it yields CATSGDRTGELFF. The chain employs TRBV15 and TRBJ2-2; TRBD1 aligns across 7 bases. Germline CDR1 and CDR2: LNHNV and YYDKDF (reference sequence). V was pared by 5 bases and J by 5 bases, with 2 bases of the junction left unmatched. This CDR3 contains 13 residues.

For the CDR3, the DNA is TGTGCCAGCATGAGGCATGGGGCCAACGTCCTGACTTTC. This gives the protein CASMRHGANVLTF. The chain combines TRBV6-1 with TRBJ2-6; D is ambiguous. V lost 7 bases and J 3 bases, leaving 7 bases between the germline ends. Germline values: CDR1 MNHNS, CDR2 SASEGT. The CDR3 consists of 13 residues.

This clonotype was seen a handful of times. The chain combines TRBV9 with TRBJ2-7; 9 bases are shared with TRBD2. The CDR3 contains 15 residues. V was clipped by 4 bases and J by 2 bases; unmatched bases: 7. Germline loops: CDR1 SGDLS, CDR2 YYNGEE. The CDR3: CASSPPLAGAYEQYF. The CDR3 DNA follows: TGTGCCAGCAGCCCCCCTTTAGCGGGGGCCTACGAGCAGTACTTC.

The chain recombines TRBV27 with TRBJ1-5; 10 bases line up with TRBD1. V was clipped by 5 bases and J by 2 bases; unmatched bases: 9. The CDR3 is 17 amino acids. The germline gives CDR1 MNHEY, CDR2 SMNVEV (reference sequence). The CDR3: CASSPRQGAKGNQPQHF. CDR3 nucleotides: TGTGCCAGCAGTCCCCGACAGGGGGCGAAGGGCAATCAGCCCCAGCATTTT.

This clonotype was counted between two and nine times. The gene calls are TRBV20-1 and TRBJ2-7; possibly TRBD2 for D (5 bases). Between the trimmed V and J ends, which lost 5 bases and 4 bases, there was a span of 18 bases. Germline V gene data show CDR1 as DFQATT and CDR2 as SNEGSKA (reference sequence). The CDR3 sequence is 14 residues long. For the CDR3, the DNA is TGCAGTGCTCAGCGGCCGGGGAGCTCATACGAGCAGTACTTC. Its translation: CSAQRPGSSYEQYF.

Only a few counts were recorded for this clonotype. V usage is TRBV20-1 and J usage is TRBJ2-2, with TRBD2 matching over 10 bases. CDR1 is DFQATT and CDR2 is SNEGSKA in the germline V gene (reference sequence). The CDR3 has 15 amino acids. The V gene end was trimmed by 4 bases and the J gene end by 2 bases; junction bases not matched to a gene: 4. The CDR3 protein is CSAIWTSGNTGELFF. CDR3 bases: TGCAGTGCTATTTGGACTAGCGGTAACACCGGGGAGCTGTTTTTT.

A word on this clonotype: This may be a read error: a much more frequent sequence differs by one nucleotide. The chain recombines TRBV20-1 with TRBJ1-2, with unresolved D. Germline CDR1 reads DFQATT; CDR2 reads SNEGSKA (reference sequence). Trimming took off 0 bases at V and 4 bases at J, with 6 bases between the two ends. The CDR3 sequence is 12 residues long. CDR3 bases: TGCAGTGCTAGAGATGAAGGCTATGGCTACACCTTC. It translates to CSARDEGYGYTF.

The rearrangement joins TRBV5-1 to TRBJ2-1; D gene ambiguous. Trimming took off 1 base at V and 0 bases at J, with 11 bases between the two ends. From germline, CDR1 is SGHRS and CDR2 YFSETQ. The CDR3 runs 16 residues. This CDR3 is CASSLRAGRSYNEQFF. DNA for the CDR3: TGCGCCAGCAGCTTGAGAGCCGGACGCTCCTACAATGAGCAGTTCTTC.

This clonotype showed up just a few times. This sequence joins TRBV6-5 and TRBJ2-2; 7 bases align to TRBD1. This CDR3 has 15 amino acids. Germline CDR1 and CDR2: MNHEY and SVGAGI. J gave up 5 bases and V 6 bases, and 9 bases lay outside the gene matches. DNA of the CDR3: TGTGCCAGCAGACTCGGGACAGCACGTACCGGGGAGCTGTTTTTT. Translated: CASRLGTARTGELFF.

This clonotype was recorded at least ten times. V gene TRBV6-2 or TRBV6-3 combines with J gene TRBJ1-5; D unresolved. The V and J ends lost 2 bases and 1 base respectively, with 18 bases between them. CDR1 and CDR2 from the germline V gene are MNHEY and SVGEGT. The CDR3 sequence is 18 residues long. The CDR3 here is CASSYPKPLRVSNQPQHF. CDR3 in DNA: TGTGCCAGCAGTTACCCCAAACCGCTACGGGTGAGCAATCAGCCCCAGCATTTT.

The V call is TRBV27, the J call TRBJ2-7, with 8 nucleotides matching TRBD1. Germline loops: CDR1 MNHEY, CDR2 SMNVEV (reference sequence). With V trimmed by 4 bases and J by 4 bases, 18 bases remained unmatched. CDR3 length: 18 amino acids. The CDR3 is CASSSYFPNSDRAYEQYF. DNA for the CDR3: TGTGCCAGCAGTTCTTACTTCCCGAACTCGGACAGGGCATACGAGCAGTACTTC.

This clonotype was recorded a few times. The rearrangement links TRBV29-1 to TRBJ2-7, with D perhaps matching TRBD1 (5 bases). The germline CDR1 and CDR2 sequences are SQVTM and ANQGSEA. This CDR3 is 12 amino acids long. With 4 bases removed from V and 6 bases from J, the gap between germline ends came to 13 bases. CDR3 residues: CSVGEVTGEQYF. CDR3 in DNA: TGCAGCGTTGGGGAAGTAACAGGCGAGCAGTACTTC.

This clonotype was detected only a few times. The V and J genes are TRBV9 and TRBJ2-5; 8 bases fit TRBD2. This CDR3 is 15 amino acids long. V gave up 4 bases and J gave up 7 bases; unmatched junction bases: 12. Germline CDR1 SGDLS, CDR2 YYNGEE. CDR3 bases: TGTGCCAGCAGCTCACGCCCCGGGGGGGATTGGACCCAGTACTTC. Protein: CASSSRPGGDWTQYF.

The chain carries TRBV5-1 and TRBJ2-5; the D is unclear. Trimming left V 1 base short and J 2 bases short, with 9 bases between. The CDR3 length is 14 residues. Germline CDR1 reads SGHRS; CDR2 reads YFSETQ. DNA of the CDR3: TGCGCCAGCAGCTTGCTCTACCTTCAAGAGACCCAGTACTTC. This sequence encodes CASSLLYLQETQYF.

V and J are TRBV7-9 and TRBJ1-1; D is perhaps TRBD1 (6 bases). V lost 4 bases and J 7 bases, leaving 16 bases between the germline ends. The CDR3 is 14 residues long. From germline, CDR1 is SEHNR and CDR2 FQNEAQ (reference sequence). DNA for the CDR3: TGTGCCAGCAGCTCCGACAGGAGAAGCAGTGAAGCTTTCTTT. It encodes CASSSDRRSSEAFF.